The T cell receptor beta chain described here comes from a study of blood T cell repertoires in COVID-19. Study as a whole: COVID-19 samples from acute and convalescent phases originated in the United States, Italy and Spain. The cDNA or gDNA used as material had been derived from T cells, B-cell-depleted T cells, or PBMCs.

Original processing methods: From reference gene primer amplification, estimates of nucleated cell counts were derived. Libraries were prepared by immunoSEQ multiplex PCR; TCRdb keeps only in-frame clonotypes and omits some of them. V, J and clone size are taken as reported in that table, and D and trimming were inferred from the DNA itself. In the table there are just over 250,000 clones, more than 85% of which are singletons. Between the trimmed V and J ends, which lost 8 bases and 3 bases, there was a span of 14 bases. This CDR3 is 14 amino acids long. Germline V lookup: CDR1 LGHDT, CDR2 YNNKEL (reference sequence).

The clonotype was recovered from a person aged 18 to 35 with COVID-19, enrolled during active disease. The sequencing sample was made of peripheral blood. This chain uses TRBV3-1 (or the pseudogene TRBV3-2) with TRBJ1-3; possible D gene TRBD1, 5 bases. In nucleotides, the CDR3 is TGTGCCAGCGGAATAGGGGTGGGTGGAAACACCATATATTTT. Translation gives CASGIGVGGNTIYF.